This T cell receptor (beta chain) derives from a study of blood T cell repertoires in COVID-19. Study overall: T cells, B-cell-depleted T cells, or PBMCs provided the cDNA or gDNA that served as material.

This clone has more than one count but fewer than ten. Source study methods: Reference gene primer amplification gave estimated nucleated cell counts. TCRdb's table, derived via immunoSEQ multiplex PCR, lists solely in-frame clones and lacks some. Clone size and the V and J calls come from that table; the DNA yielded D and trimming. Counted here are about 76,000 clones, approximately 85% occurring once; the ten biggest clones make up approximately 25%. In germline, CDR1 is SGHRS, CDR2 YFSETQ. The V segment lost 4 bases and the J segment 0 bases; nucleotides outside the gene matches: 7. The CDR3 is made up of 16 amino acids.

The V call is TRBV5-1, the J call TRBJ2-1; 7 bases fit TRBD2. The receptor was isolated from a human donor in a cohort sampled during active COVID-19. The source material was peripheral blood. The CDR3 spells CASSPLADFSYNEQFF. CDR3 bases: TGCGCCAGCAGCCCTCTAGCGGACTTCTCCTACAATGAGCAGTTCTTC.